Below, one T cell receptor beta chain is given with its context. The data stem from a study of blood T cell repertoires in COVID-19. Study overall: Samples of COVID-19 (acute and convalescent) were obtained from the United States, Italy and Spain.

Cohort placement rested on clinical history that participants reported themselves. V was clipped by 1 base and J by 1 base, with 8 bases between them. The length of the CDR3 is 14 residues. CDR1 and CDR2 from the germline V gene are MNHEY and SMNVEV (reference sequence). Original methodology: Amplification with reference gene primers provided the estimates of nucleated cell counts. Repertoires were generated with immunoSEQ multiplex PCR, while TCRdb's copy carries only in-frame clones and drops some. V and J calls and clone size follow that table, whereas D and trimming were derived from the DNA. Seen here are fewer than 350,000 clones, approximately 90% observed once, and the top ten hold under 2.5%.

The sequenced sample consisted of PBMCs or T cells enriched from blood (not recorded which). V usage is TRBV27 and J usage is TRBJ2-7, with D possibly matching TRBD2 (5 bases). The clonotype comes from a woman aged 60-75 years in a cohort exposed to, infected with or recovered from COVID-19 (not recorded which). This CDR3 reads CASSLYGNSYEQYF. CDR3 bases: TGTGCCAGCAGTTTATACGGGAATTCCTACGAGCAGTACTTC.